This entry describes one T cell receptor beta chain. Trimming at V came to 5 bases and at J to 7 bases, leaving 6 bases not matched to a gene. CDR3 length equals 13 residues. The V gene's germline CDR1 is WNHNN and CDR2 SYGVQD (reference sequence). PCR amplification relied on 60 Vbeta primers (plus 13 Jbeta primers). TCRdb keeps only in-frame clones here, not all; method: immunoSEQ multiplex PCR. The sample lists about 18,000 clones; about 77% were seen once. This entry is derived from a study of cytomegalovirus exposure and HLA in healthy donors. The source material was PBMCs. The TCR originated in a man aged 18 to 29 in good health and CMV-seronegative. The chain uses TRBV10-1 and TRBJ1-1; the match to TRBD1 covers 8 bases. For the CDR3, the DNA is TGCGCCAGCAGTCCCCGGACAGGGAGTGAAGCTTTCTTT. Protein: CASSPRTGSEAFF.